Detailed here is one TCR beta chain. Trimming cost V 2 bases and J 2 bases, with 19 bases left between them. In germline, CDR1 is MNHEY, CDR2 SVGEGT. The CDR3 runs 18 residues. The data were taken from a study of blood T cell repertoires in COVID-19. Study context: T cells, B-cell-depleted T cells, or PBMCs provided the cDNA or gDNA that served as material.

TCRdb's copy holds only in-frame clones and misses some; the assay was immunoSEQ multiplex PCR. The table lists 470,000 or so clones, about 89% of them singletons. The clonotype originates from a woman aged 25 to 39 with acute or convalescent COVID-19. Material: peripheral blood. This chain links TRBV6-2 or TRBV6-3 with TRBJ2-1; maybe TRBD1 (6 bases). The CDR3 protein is CASSYVLTGIPTYNEQFF. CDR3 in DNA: TGTGCCAGCAGTTACGTACTTACAGGGATTCCTACCTACAATGAGCAGTTCTTC.